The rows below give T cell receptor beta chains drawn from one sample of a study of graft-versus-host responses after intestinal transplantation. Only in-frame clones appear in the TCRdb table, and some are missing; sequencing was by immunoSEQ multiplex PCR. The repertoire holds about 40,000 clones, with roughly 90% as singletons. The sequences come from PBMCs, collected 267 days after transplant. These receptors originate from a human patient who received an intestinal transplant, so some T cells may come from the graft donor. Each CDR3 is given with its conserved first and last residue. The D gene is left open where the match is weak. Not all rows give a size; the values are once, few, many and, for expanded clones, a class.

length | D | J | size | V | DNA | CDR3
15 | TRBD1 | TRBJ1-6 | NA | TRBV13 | TGTGCCAGCAGCTTAGAGACAGGGGACAATTCACCCCTCCACTTT | CASSLETGDNSPLHF
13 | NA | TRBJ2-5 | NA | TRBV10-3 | TGTGCCATCAGAACAGGGTCCCAAGAGACCCAGTACTTC | CAIRTGSQETQYF
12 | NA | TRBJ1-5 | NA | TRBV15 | TGTGCCACCAGCTCCGGATATCAGCCCCAGCATTTT | CATSSGYQPQHF
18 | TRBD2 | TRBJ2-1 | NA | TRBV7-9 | TGTGCCAGCAGCTTAGTGCGATTCGGGACTAGAATCTACAATGAGCAGTTCTTC | CASSLVRFGTRIYNEQFF
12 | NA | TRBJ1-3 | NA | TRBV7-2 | TGTGCCAGCAGCTTCGAGGGAAACACCATATATTTT | CASSFEGNTIYF
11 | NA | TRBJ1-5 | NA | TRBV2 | TGTGCCAGCAGCTCACGGACCGGTCCCATCTTT | CASSSRTGPIF
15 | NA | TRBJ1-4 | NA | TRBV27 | TGTGCCAGCAGCCACAGGCTTGCAACTAATGAAAAACTGTTTTTT | CASSHRLATNEKLFF
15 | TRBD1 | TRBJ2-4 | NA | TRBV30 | TGTGCCTGGAGTAGAAGGACAGGTTCCAAAAACATTCAGTACTTC | CAWSRRTGSKNIQYF
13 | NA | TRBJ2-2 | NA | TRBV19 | TGTGCCAGTAGTCCGGGCGCCGGCGGGGAGCTGTTTTTT | CASSPGAGGELFF
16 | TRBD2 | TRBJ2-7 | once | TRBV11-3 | TGTGCCAGCAGCTTGTTAGCGGGGGGGAGCTCCTACGAGCAGTACTTC | CASSLLAGGSSYEQYF
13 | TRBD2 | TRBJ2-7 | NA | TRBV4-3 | TGCGCCAGCAGCCCCACTAACGGGGGGGAGCAGTACTTC | CASSPTNGGEQYF
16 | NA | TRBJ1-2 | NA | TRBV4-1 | TGCGCCAGCAGCCAAGAAGTCCCGACAGCGTCCTATGGCTACACCTTC | CASSQEVPTASYGYTF
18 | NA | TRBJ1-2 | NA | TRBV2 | TGTGCCAGCAGTGCGTCCCTCTCGGGGGGCCTGAACGTCTATGGCTACACCTTC | CASSASLSGGLNVYGYTF
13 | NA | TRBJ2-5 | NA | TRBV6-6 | TGTGCCAGCAGCAGGACGGCTCAAGAGACCCAGTACTTC | CASSRTAQETQYF
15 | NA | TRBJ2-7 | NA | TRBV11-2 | TGTGCCAGCAGCTTAGATCAGTACATATCCTACGAGCAGTACTTC | CASSLDQYISYEQYF
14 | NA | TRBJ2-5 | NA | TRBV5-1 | TGCGCCAGCAGCATCAGGGTGTTGGGGGAGACCCAGTACTTC | CASSIRVLGETQYF
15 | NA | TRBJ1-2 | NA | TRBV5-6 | TGTGCCAGCAGCGTACCGGGGCAGGGCGACCTTGGCTACACCTTC | CASSVPGQGDLGYTF
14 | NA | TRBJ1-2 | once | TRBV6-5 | TGTGCCAGCAGTGAATTACAGTCAATCTATGGCTACACCTTC | CASSELQSIYGYTF
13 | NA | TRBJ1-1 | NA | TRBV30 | TGTGCCTGGAGAGGCCAGAAGAACACTGAAGCTTTCTTT | CAWRGQKNTEAFF
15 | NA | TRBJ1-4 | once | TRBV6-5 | TGTGCCAGCAGTTACGACGGTACCGGCGTCGAAAAACTGTTTTTT | CASSYDGTGVEKLFF
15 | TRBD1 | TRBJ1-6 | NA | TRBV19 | TGTGCCAGTAGTGGGACAGCCGTATGGGGGTCCCCCCTCCACTTT | CASSGTAVWGSPLHF
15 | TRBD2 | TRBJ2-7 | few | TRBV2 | TGTGCCAGCCGTAATCTAGCGGGGCCCACCTACGAGCAGTACTTC | CASRNLAGPTYEQYF
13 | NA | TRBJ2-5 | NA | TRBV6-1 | TGTGCCAGCAAAACAGGGATCGAAGAGACCCAGTACTTC | CASKTGIEETQYF
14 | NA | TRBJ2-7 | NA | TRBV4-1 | TGCGCCAGCAGCCAAAGGGACATGAGCTACGAGCAGTACTTC | CASSQRDMSYEQYF
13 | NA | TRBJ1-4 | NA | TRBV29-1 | TGCAGCGCCTACCGGCAGGGTAATGAAAAACTGTTTTTT | CSAYRQGNEKLFF
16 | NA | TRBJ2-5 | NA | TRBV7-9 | TGTGCCAGCAGCTTGGGCCAAGGGGCTGTGGGCGAGACCCAGTACTTC | CASSLGQGAVGETQYF